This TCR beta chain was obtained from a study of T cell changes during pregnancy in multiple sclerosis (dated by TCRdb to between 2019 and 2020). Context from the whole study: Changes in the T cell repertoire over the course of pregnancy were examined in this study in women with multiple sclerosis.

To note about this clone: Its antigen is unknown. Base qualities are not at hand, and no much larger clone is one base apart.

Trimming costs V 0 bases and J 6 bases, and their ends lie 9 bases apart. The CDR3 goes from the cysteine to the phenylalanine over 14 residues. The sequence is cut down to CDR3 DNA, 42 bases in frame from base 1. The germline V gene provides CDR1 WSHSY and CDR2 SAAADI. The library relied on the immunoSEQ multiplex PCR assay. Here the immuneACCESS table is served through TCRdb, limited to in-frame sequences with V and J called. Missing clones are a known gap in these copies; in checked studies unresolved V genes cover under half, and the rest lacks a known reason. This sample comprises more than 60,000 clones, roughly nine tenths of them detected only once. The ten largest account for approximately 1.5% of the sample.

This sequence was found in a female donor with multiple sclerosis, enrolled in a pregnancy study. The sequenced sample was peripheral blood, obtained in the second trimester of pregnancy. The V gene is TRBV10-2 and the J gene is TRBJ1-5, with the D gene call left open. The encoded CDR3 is CASSESDWAQPQHF. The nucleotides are TGCGCCAGCAGTGAGTCGGATTGGGCTCAGCCCCAGCATTTT.